This note documents a single T cell receptor beta chain sequence. Germline CDR1 SGDLS, CDR2 YYNGEE. V lost 5 bases, J lost 0 bases, and 9 bases lay in between. The CDR3 totals 14 residues. This entry is derived from a study of blood T cell repertoires in COVID-19. Only in-frame clones appear in the TCRdb table, and some are missing; sequencing was by immunoSEQ multiplex PCR. The sample consists of around 150,000 clones, around 92% of them appearing once. The rearrangement links TRBV9 to TRBJ2-4; D is undetermined. The source material was peripheral blood. The sequence came from a young man with COVID-19, enrolled during active disease. The CDR3, as DNA: TGTGCCAGCAGTCCAACAATAGCCAAAAACATTCAGTACTTC. This sequence encodes CASSPTIAKNIQYF.